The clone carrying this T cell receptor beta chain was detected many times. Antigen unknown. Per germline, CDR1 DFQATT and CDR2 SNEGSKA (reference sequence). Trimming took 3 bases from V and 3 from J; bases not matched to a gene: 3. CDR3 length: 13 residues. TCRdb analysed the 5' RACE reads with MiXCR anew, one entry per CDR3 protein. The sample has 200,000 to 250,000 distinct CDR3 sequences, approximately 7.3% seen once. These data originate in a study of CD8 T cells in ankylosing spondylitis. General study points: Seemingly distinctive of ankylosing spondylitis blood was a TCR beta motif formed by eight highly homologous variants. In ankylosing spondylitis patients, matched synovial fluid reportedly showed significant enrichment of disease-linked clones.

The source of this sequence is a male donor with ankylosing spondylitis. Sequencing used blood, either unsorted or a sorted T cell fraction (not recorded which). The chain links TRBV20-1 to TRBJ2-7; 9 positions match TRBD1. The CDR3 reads CSARGQGHYEQYF. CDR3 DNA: TGCAGTGCTAGGGGACAGGGCCACTACGAGCAGTACTTC.